Below are 12 T cell receptor beta chains sequenced from a single sample in a study of OX40 agonist ivuxolimab in advanced cancers. The table came from immunoSEQ multiplex PCR; TCRdb's copy has only in-frame clones and leaves some out. The sample contains 48,000 or so clones, over 90% of which appear only once. Sequenced material: CD4+ or CD8+ T cells sorted from blood, taken in a trial of the OX40 agonist ivuxolimab. These receptors all stem from an adult with an advanced solid tumor such as melanoma, head and neck, liver or kidney cancer.

Written as DNA, the CDR3 is TGTGCCAGCAGTTACAATCCGGGGGACTCTGGAAACACCATATATTTT. Residues: CASSYNPGDSGNTIYF. The chain is built from TRBV6-5 and TRBJ1-3, with D possibly TRBD1 on 5 matching bases. The V gene lost 2 bases and the J gene lost 0 bases, with 11 bases spanning the gap. CDR1 is MNHEY, CDR2 SVGAGI, per germline. The CDR3 consists of 16 residues.

The rearrangement joins TRBV9 to TRBJ2-3, with 11 bases fitting TRBD2. Germline CDR1 SGDLS, CDR2 YYNGEE. CDR3 length: 15 amino acids. V was clipped by 0 bases and J by 6 bases; unmatched bases: 3. CDR3 DNA sequence: TGTGCCAGCAGCGTAGCGGCTAGCGGGGGGGATACGCAGTATTTT. Protein: CASSVAASGGDTQYF.

The chain couples TRBV11-3 to TRBJ2-1; a weak D match, TRBD1 (6 bases). Per germline, CDR1 SGHNT and CDR2 YENEEA. CDR3 length equals 12 residues. The V gene lost 6 bases and the J gene lost 9 bases, with 12 bases spanning the gap. CDR3 nucleotide sequence: TGTGCCAGCAGTCTCACAGGGCTTGAGCAGTTCTTC. Protein product: CASSLTGLEQFF.

The chain recombines TRBV7-6 with TRBJ2-1; TRBD1 might be the D (5 bases). This CDR3 contains 14 residues. The germline gives CDR1 SGHVS, CDR2 FNYEAQ. Trimming cost V 2 bases and J 4 bases, with 9 bases left between them. CDR3 sequence: CASSLSREYNEQFF. Here the CDR3 DNA reads TGTGCCAGCAGCTTAAGCAGGGAATACAATGAGCAGTTCTTC.

This clone was detected once. This chain uses TRBV9 with TRBJ1-1, with D maybe TRBD1 (5 bases). Trimming cost V 4 bases and J 0 bases, with 10 bases left between them. The CDR3 has 14 residues. Germline loops: CDR1 SGDLS, CDR2 YYNGEE. CDR3 sequence reads: CASSPDIMNTEAFF. CDR3 nucleotides: TGTGCCAGCAGCCCGGACATCATGAACACTGAAGCTTTCTTT.

The V and J genes are TRBV5-4 and TRBJ1-6; possible D gene TRBD1, 5 bases. Trimming pared 6 bases from V and 14 bases from J, leaving 21 bases between. The CDR3 has 14 residues. CDR1 and CDR2 from the germline V gene are SGHNT and YYREEE (reference sequence). The CDR3 spells CASTTDGQPRTLHF. DNA of the CDR3: TGTGCCAGCACGACAGATGGGCAGCCTCGAACCCTCCACTTT.

This sequence joins TRBV29-1 and TRBJ2-7; the match to TRBD1 covers 10 bases. The germline gives CDR1 SQVTM, CDR2 ANQGSEA. CDR3 size: 14 residues. J was trimmed by 6 bases and V by 4 bases; bases with no gene match: 9. The CDR3 sequence: CSVAKSGTGAEQYF. CDR3 in DNA: TGCAGCGTTGCCAAATCCGGGACAGGGGCCGAGCAGTACTTC.

The CDR3 DNA sequence: TGTGCCAGCAGCCGGGACAGTGACTACGAGCAGTACGTC. Its translation is CASSRDSDYEQYV. V usage is TRBV5-6 and J usage is TRBJ2-7, with TRBD1 identical over 7 bases. CDR1 is SGHDT, CDR2 YYEEEE, per germline. After removal of 4 bases from V and 3 bases from J, the junction contained 4 bases not matched to a gene. The CDR3 contains 13 residues.

The genes are TRBV5-1 and TRBJ2-7; TRBD1 aligns across 8 bases. Germline CDR1 SGHRS, CDR2 YFSETQ. The CDR3 totals 13 residues. V lost 2 bases to trimming and J lost 3 bases; unmatched junction nucleotides: 1. The CDR3 spells CASSLTGGYEQYF. The CDR3 nucleotides read TGCGCCAGCAGCTTAACAGGGGGCTACGAGCAGTACTTC.

The chain joins TRBV6-5 to TRBJ1-2, with no clear D. The CDR3 consists of 11 residues. V was cut by 7 bases and J by 7 bases, with 10 bases left in between. The germline V gene encodes CDR1 MNHEY and CDR2 SVGAGI. This chain's CDR3 is CASTLWGGYTF. As DNA, the CDR3 is TGTGCCAGCACCCTTTGGGGTGGCTACACCTTC.

The rearrangement links TRBV19 to TRBJ2-3; weak D call: TRBD2 (5 bases). The CDR3 length is 15 residues. CDR1 is LNHDA and CDR2 is SQIVND in the germline V gene (reference sequence). Trimming pared 7 bases from V and 0 bases from J, leaving 14 bases between. CDR3 sequence (DNA): TGTGCCAGTAACAATCTAGCCCATAGCACAGATACGCAGTATTTT. It encodes CASNNLAHSTDTQYF. The whole variable domain, filled in from reference TRBV19 and TRBJ2-3, reads DGGITQSPKYLFRKEGQNVTLSCEQNLNHDAMYWYRQDPGQGLRLIYYSQIVNDFQKGDIAEGYSVSREKKESFPLTVTSAQKNPTAFYLCASNNLAHSTDTQYFGPGTRLTVL.

The CDR3: CASNGQGDEQYF. The CDR3 DNA reads TGCGCCAGCAACGGACAGGGAGACGAGCAGTACTTC. V and J are TRBV10-1 and TRBJ2-7; 8 bases line up with TRBD1. CDR3 length: 12 residues. Unmatched junction bases numbered 4, after V lost 7 bases and J lost 5 bases. The germline V gene encodes CDR1 WNHNN and CDR2 SYGVQD (reference sequence).